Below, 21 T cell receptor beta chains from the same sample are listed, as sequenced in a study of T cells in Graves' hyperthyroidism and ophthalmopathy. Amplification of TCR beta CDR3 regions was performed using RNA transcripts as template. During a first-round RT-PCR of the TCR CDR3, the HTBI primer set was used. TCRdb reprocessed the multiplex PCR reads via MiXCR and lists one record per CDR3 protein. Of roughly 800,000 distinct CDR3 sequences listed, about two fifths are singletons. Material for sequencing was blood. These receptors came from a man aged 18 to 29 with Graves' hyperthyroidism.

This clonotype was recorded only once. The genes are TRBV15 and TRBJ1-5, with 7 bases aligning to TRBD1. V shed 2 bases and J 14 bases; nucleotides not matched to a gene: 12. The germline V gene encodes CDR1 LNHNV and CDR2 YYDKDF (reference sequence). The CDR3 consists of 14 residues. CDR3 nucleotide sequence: TGTGCCACCAGCAGATCACAGGGGAACCCCTACGAGCATTTT. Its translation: CATSRSQGNPYEHF.

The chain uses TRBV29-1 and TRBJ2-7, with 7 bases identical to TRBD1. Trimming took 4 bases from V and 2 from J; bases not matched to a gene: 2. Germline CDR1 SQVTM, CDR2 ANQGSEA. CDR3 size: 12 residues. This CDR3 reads CSVGGQPYEQYF. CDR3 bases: TGCAGCGTTGGGGGACAGCCCTACGAGCAGTACTTC.

The CDR3 sequence: CSVGGRGNTIYF. The CDR3 bases are TGCAGCGTTGGCGGGAGAGGAAACACCATATATTTT. The chain recombines TRBV29-1 with TRBJ1-3; D unresolved. Trimming pared 4 bases from V and 4 bases from J, leaving 8 bases between. Germline values: CDR1 SQVTM, CDR2 ANQGSEA. The CDR3 loop spans 12 amino acids.

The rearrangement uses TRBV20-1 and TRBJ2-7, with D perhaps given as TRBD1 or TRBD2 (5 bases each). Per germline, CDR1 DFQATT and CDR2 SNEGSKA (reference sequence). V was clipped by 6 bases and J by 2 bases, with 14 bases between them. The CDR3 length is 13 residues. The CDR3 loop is CSAPGPTTYEQYF. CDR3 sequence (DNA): TGCAGTGCCCCGGGACCCACTACCTACGAGCAGTACTTC.

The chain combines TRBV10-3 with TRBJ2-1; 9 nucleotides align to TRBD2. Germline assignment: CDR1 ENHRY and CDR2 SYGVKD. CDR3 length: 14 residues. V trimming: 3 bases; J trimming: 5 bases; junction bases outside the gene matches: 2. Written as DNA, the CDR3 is TGTGCCATCAGTGATAGCGGGAGCGACAATGAGCAGTTCTTC. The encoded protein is CAISDSGSDNEQFF.

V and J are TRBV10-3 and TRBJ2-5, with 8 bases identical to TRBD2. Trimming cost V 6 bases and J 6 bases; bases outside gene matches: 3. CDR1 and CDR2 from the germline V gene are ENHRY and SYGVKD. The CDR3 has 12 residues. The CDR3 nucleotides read TGTGCCATCAGCGGGGGGGCAAAGACCCAGTACTTC. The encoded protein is CAISGGAKTQYF.

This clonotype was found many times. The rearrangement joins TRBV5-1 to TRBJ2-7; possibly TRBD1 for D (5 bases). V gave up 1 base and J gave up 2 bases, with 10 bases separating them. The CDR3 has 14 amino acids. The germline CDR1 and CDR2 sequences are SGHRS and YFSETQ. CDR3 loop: CASSLTGGAYEQYF. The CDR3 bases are TGCGCCAGCAGCTTGACAGGCGGTGCCTACGAGCAGTACTTC.

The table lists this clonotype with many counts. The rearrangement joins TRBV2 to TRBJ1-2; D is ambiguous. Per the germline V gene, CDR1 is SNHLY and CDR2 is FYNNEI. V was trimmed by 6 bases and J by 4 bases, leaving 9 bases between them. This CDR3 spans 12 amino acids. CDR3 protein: CASRVISYGYTF. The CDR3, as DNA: TGTGCCAGCAGGGTGATCTCCTATGGCTACACCTTC.

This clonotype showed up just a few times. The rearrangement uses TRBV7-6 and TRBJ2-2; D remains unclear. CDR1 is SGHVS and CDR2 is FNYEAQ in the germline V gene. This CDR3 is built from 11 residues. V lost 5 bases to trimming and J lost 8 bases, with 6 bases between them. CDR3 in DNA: TGTGCCAGCAGCCGGCGGGGGGAGCTGTTTTTT. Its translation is CASSRRGELFF.

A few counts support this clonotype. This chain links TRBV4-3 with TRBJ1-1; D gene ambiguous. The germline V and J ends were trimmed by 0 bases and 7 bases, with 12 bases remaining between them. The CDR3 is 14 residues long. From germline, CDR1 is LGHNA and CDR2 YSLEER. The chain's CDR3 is CASSQERAGDEAFF. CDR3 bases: TGCGCCAGCAGCCAAGAAAGGGCAGGAGATGAAGCTTTCTTT.

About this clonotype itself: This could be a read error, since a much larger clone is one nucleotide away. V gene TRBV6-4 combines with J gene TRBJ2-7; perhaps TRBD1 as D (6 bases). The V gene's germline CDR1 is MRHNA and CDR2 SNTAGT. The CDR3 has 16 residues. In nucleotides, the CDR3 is TGTACCAGCAGTGCCTCGACAGGTGCTATCTCCTACGAGCAGTACTTC. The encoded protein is CTSSASTGAISYEQYF.

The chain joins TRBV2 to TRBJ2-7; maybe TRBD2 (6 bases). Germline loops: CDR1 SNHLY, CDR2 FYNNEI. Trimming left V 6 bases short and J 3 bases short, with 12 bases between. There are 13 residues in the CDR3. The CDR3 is CASRAREDYEQYF. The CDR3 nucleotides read TGTGCCAGCAGAGCCAGGGAGGACTACGAGCAGTACTTC.

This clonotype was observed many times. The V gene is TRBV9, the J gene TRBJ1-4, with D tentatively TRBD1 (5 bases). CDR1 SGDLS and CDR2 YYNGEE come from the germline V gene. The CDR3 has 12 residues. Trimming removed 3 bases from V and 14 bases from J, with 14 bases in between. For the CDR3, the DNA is TGTGCCAGCAGCGGATCCGGGACGAGTCTGTTTTTT. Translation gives CASSGSGTSLFF.

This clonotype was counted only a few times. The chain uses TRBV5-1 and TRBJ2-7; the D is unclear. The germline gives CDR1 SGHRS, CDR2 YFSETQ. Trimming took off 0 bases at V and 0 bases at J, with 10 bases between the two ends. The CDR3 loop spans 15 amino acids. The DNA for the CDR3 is TGCGCCAGCAGCTTGGCTACGGGCGTCTCCTACGAGCAGTACTTC. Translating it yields CASSLATGVSYEQYF.

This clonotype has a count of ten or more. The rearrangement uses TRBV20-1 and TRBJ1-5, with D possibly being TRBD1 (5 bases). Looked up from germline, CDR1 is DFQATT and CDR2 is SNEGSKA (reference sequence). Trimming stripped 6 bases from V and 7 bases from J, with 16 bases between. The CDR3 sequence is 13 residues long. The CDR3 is CSASGHPGQPQHF. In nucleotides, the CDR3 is TGCAGTGCCTCTGGACACCCAGGGCAGCCCCAGCATTTT.

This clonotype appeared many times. The CDR3 here is CASSFEMNTEAFF. CDR3 in DNA: TGTGCCAGCAGCTTCGAGATGAACACTGAAGCTTTCTTT. V is TRBV7-8 and J is TRBJ1-1; D not certain. V lost 3 bases to trimming and J lost 0 bases, with 5 bases between them. Germline lookup yields CDR1 SGHVS and CDR2 FQNEAQ. The CDR3 spans 13 residues.

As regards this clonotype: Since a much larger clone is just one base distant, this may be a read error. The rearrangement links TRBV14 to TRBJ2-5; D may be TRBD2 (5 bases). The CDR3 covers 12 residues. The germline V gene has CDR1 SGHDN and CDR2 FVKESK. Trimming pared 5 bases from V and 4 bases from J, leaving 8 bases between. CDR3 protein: CASSSEAETQYF. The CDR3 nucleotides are TGTGCCAGCAGCTCGGAGGCAGAGACCCAGTACTTC. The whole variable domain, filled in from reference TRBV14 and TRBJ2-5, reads EAGVTQFPSHSVIEKGQTVTLRCDPISGHDNLYWYRRVMGKEIKFLLHFVKESKQDESGMPNNRFLAERTGGTYSTLKVQPAELEDSGVYFCASSSEAETQYFGPGTRLLVL.

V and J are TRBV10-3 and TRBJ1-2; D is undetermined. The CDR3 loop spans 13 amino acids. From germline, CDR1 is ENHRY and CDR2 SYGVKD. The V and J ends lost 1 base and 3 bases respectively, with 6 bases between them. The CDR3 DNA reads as TGTGCCATCAGTGAGTTGGGTTACTATGGCTACACCTTC. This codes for CAISELGYYGYTF.

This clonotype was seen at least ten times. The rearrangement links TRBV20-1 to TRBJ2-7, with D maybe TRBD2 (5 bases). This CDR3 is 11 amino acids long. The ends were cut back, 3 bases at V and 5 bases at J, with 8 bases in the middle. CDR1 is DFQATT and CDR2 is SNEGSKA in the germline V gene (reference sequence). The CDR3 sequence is CSASKRDEQYF. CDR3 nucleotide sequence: TGCAGTGCTAGTAAGAGGGACGAGCAGTACTTC.

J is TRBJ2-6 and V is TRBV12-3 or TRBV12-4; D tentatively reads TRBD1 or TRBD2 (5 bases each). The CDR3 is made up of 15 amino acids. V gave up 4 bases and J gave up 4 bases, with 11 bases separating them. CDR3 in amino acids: CASSSGARGANVLTF. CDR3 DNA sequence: TGTGCCAGCAGTTCCGGGGCTAGGGGGGCCAACGTCCTGACTTTC.

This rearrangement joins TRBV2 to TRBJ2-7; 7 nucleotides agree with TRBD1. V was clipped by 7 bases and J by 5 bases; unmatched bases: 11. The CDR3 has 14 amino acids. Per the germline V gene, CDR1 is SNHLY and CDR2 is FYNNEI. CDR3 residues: CASNLPDRVHEQYF. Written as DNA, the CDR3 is TGTGCCAGCAACCTCCCAGACAGGGTCCACGAGCAGTACTTC.